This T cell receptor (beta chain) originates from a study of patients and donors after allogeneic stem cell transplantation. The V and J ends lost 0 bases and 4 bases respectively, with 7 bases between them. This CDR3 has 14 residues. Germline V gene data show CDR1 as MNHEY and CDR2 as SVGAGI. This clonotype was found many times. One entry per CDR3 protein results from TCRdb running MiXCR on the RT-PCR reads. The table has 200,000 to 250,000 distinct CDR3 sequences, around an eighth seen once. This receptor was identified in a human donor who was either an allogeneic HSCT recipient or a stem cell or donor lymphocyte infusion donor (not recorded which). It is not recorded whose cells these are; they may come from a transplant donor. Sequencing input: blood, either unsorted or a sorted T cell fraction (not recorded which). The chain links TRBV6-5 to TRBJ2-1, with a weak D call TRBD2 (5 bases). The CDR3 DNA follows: TGTGCCAGCAGTTACTCAGCGGTATACAATGAGCAGTTCTTC. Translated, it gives CASSYSAVYNEQFF.